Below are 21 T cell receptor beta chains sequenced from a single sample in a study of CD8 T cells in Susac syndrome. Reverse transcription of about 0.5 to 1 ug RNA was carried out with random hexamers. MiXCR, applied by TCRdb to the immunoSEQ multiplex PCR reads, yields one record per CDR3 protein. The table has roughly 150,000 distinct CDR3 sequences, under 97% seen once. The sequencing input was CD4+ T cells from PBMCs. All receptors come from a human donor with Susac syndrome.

CDR3 nucleotide sequence: TGTGCCAGCAGCTCTACTAGCGGGGGGTCAGATACGCAGTATTTT. It is translated as CASSSTSGGSDTQYF. J is TRBJ2-3 and V is TRBV12-3 or TRBV12-4, with 12 bases aligning to TRBD2. The J segment lost 4 bases and the V segment lost 6 bases, leaving 5 bases of the junction unmatched. The CDR3 contains 15 residues.

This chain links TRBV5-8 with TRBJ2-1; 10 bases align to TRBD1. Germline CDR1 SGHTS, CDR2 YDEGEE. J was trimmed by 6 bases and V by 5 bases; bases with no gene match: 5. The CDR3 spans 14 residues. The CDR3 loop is CASSHGQGGNEQFF. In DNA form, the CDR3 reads TGTGCCAGCAGTCATGGACAGGGGGGCAATGAGCAGTTCTTC.

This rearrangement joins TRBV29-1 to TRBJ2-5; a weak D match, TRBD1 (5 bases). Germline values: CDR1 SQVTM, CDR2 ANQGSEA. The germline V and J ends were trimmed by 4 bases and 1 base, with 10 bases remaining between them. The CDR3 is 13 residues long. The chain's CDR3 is CSVGYRLQETQYF. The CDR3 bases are TGCAGCGTTGGTTACAGGCTCCAAGAGACCCAGTACTTC.

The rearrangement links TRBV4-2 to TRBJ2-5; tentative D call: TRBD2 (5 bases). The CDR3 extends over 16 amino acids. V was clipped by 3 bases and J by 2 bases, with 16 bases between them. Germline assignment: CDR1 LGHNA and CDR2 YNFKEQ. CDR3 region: CASSQEVWTSQETQYF. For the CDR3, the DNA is TGTGCCAGCAGCCAGGAAGTATGGACTTCACAAGAGACCCAGTACTTC.

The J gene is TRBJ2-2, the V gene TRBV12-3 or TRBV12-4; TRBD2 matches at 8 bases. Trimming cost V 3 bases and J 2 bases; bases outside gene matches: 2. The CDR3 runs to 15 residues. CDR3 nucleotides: TGTGCCAGCAGTTTGGGACTAGGCAACACCGGGGAGCTGTTTTTT. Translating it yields CASSLGLGNTGELFF.

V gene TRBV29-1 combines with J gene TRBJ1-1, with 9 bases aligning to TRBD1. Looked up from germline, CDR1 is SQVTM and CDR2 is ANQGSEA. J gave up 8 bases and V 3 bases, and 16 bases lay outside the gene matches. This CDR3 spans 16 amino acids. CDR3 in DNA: TGCAGCGTTGATTGGGGACAGGGAATGGGGTCGGCCGAAGCTTTCTTT. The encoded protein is CSVDWGQGMGSAEAFF.

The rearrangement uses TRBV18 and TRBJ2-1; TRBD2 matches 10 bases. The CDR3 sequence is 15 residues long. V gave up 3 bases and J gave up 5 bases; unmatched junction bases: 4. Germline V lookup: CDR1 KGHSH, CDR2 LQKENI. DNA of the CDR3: TGTGCCAGCTCACCGCTAGCGGGGGTAAACAATGAGCAGTTCTTC. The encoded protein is CASSPLAGVNNEQFF.

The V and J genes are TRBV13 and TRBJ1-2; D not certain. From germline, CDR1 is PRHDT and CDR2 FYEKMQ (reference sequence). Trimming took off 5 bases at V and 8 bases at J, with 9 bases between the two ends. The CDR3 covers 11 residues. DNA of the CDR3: TGTGCCAGCAGCCTTAGAGGGGGCTACACCTTC. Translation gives CASSLRGGYTF. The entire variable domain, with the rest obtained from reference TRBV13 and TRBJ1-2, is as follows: AAGVIQSPRHLIKEKRETATLKCYPIPRHDTVYWYQQGPGQDPQFLISFYEKMQSDKGSIPDRFSAQQFSDYHSELNMSSLELGDSALYFCASSLRGGYTFGSGTRLTVV.

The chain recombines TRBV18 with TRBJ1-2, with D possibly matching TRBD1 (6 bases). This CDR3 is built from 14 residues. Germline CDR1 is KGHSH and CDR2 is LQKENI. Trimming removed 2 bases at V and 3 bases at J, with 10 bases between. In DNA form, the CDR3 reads TGTGCCAGCTCACCAGCAGGGGAGGACTATGGCTACACCTTC. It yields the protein CASSPAGEDYGYTF.

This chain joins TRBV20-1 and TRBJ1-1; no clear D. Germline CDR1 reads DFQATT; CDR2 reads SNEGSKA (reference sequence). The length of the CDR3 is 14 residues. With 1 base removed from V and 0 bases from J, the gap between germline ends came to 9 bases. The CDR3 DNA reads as TGCAGTGCTAGAGTGGACGGGATGAACACTGAAGCTTTCTTT. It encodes CSARVDGMNTEAFF.

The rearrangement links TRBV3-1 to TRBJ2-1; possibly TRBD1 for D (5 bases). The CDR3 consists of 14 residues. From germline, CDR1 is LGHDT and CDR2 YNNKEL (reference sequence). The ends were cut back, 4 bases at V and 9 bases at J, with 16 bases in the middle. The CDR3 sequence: CASSPHPTASEQFF. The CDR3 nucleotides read TGTGCCAGCAGCCCCCACCCGACAGCGAGTGAGCAGTTCTTC.

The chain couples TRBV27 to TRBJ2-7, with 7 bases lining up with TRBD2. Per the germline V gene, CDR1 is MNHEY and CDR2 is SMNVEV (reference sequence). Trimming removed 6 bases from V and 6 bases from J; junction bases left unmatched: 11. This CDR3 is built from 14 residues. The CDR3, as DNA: TGTGCCAGCAGATCGGGAGGCCAGACGGGCGAGCAGTACTTC. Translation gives CASRSGGQTGEQYF.

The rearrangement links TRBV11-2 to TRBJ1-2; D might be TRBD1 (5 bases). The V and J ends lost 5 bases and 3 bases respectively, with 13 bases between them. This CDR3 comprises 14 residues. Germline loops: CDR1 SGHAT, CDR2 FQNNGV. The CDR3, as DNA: TGTGCCAGCAGCCGGGAGAGGGGCGACTATGGCTACACCTTC. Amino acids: CASSRERGDYGYTF.

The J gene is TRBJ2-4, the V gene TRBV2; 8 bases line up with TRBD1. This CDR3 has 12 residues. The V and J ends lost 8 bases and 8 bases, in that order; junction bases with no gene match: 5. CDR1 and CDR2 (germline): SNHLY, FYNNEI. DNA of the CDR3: TGTGCCAGCGGAGGACAGGGCTACATTCAGTACTTC. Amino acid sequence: CASGGQGYIQYF.

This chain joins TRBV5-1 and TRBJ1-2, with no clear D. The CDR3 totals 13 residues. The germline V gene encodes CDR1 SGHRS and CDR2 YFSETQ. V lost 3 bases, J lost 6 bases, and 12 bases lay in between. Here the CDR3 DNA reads TGCGCCAGCAGCTCACCTGCCCGGGATGGCTACACCTTC. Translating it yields CASSSPARDGYTF.

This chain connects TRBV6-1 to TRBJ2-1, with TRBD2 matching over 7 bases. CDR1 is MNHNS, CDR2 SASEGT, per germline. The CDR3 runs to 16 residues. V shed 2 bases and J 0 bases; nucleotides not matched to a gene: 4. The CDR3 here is CASSEFGGNSYNEQFF. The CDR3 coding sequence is TGTGCCAGCAGTGAATTCGGGGGGAACTCCTACAATGAGCAGTTCTTC.

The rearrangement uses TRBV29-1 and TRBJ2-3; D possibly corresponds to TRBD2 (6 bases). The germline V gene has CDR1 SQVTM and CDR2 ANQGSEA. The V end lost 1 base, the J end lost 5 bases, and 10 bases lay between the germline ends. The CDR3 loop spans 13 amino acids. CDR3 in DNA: TGCAGCGTTGAAGGGCAGGGAGGAGATACGCAGTATTTT. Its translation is CSVEGQGGDTQYF.

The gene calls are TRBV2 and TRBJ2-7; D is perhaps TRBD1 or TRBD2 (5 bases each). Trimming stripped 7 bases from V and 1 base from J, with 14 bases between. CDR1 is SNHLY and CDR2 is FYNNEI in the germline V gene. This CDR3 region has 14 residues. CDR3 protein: CASTLGDGSYEQYF. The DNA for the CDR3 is TGTGCCAGCACCTTGGGGGACGGATCCTACGAGCAGTACTTC.

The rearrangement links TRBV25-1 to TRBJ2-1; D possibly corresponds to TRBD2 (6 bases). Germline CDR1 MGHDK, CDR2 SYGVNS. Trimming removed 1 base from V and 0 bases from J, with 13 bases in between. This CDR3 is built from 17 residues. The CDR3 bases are TGTGCCAGCAGTGAATTGGGGGGATCGAGCTCCTACAATGAGCAGTTCTTC. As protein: CASSELGGSSSYNEQFF.

The CDR3 DNA is TGCGCCAGCAGGGCGGGACCAGGGGGCAACGAGCAGTACTTC. The encoded protein is CASRAGPGGNEQYF. The chain carries TRBV5-1 and TRBJ2-7, with 8 bases matching TRBD1. Trimming removed 5 bases from V and 5 bases from J; junction bases left unmatched: 9. The CDR3 is made up of 14 amino acids. The germline gives CDR1 SGHRS, CDR2 YFSETQ.

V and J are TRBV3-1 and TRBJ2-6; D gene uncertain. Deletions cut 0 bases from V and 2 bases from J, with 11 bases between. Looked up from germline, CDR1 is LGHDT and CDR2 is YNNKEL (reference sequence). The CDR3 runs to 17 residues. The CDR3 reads CASSQELTVAGANVLTF. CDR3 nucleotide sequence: TGTGCCAGCAGCCAAGAGTTGACCGTGGCTGGGGCCAACGTCCTGACTTTC.